The 30 T cell receptor beta chains reported below all come from one sample, sequenced in a study of cytomegalovirus exposure and HLA in healthy donors. Primers included in the PCR were 60 Vbeta and 13 Jbeta primers. Assay used: immunoSEQ multiplex PCR; TCRdb lists only in-frame clones, some missing. The sample includes approximately 110,000 clones. The sequenced sample consisted of PBMCs. These receptors all stem from a man between 45 and 60 years old in good health and CMV-seronegative.

The chain carries TRBV13 and TRBJ2-2; 7 nucleotides align to TRBD1. In germline, CDR1 is PRHDT, CDR2 FYEKMQ (reference sequence). The CDR3 runs to 17 residues. Unmatched junction bases numbered 12, after V lost 6 bases and J lost 2 bases. The CDR3 reads CASRPTGADLNTGELFF. The CDR3 DNA sequence: TGTGCCAGCAGGCCTACAGGGGCCGATCTTAACACCGGGGAGCTGTTTTTT.

V is TRBV7-2 and J is TRBJ2-7; 7 bases fit TRBD1. Germline trimming cut 4 bases from V and 3 bases from J; bases unmatched to any gene: 9. Germline CDR1 and CDR2: SGHTA and FQGNSA. CDR3 length equals 15 residues. CDR3 in amino acids: CASSSKTGRYYEQYF. The CDR3 DNA sequence: TGTGCCAGCAGCTCTAAGACAGGGAGATACTACGAGCAGTACTTC.

The chain links TRBV5-6 to TRBJ1-1, with no clear D. The ends were cut back, 1 base at V and 4 bases at J, with 5 bases in the middle. The CDR3 totals 12 residues. Germline lookup yields CDR1 SGHDT and CDR2 YYEEEE. CDR3 residues: CASSLLGTEAFF. CDR3 in DNA: TGTGCCAGCAGCTTGCTAGGCACTGAAGCTTTCTTT.

The chain uses TRBV27 and TRBJ1-5; D is possibly TRBD1 (5 bases). The CDR3 runs 15 residues. CDR1 MNHEY and CDR2 SMNVEV come from the germline V gene (reference sequence). V was clipped by 4 bases and J by 0 bases, with 10 bases between them. The CDR3 region is CASSSQDNSNQPQHF. CDR3 nucleotide sequence: TGTGCCAGCAGTTCACAGGACAATAGCAATCAGCCCCAGCATTTT.

J is TRBJ2-5 and V is TRBV4-3; a weak D match, TRBD2 (5 bases). This CDR3 region has 14 residues. Germline V CDR1 and CDR2: LGHNA, YSLEER. V gave up 1 base and J gave up 5 bases, with 11 bases separating them. The CDR3 DNA reads TGCGCCAGCAGCCAAGCACATCGAGGGGAGACCCAGTACTTC. Its translation is CASSQAHRGETQYF.

The V gene is TRBV7-8, the J gene TRBJ1-2; D is possibly TRBD1 (5 bases). The germline CDR1 and CDR2 sequences are SGHVS and FQNEAQ. V lost 7 bases and J lost 9, with 27 bases in between. The CDR3 covers 16 residues. The CDR3 loop reads CASNFFPGTAPERYTF. Here the CDR3 DNA reads TGTGCCAGCAACTTTTTCCCCGGGACTGCTCCAGAGCGCTACACCTTC.

V usage is TRBV5-1 and J usage is TRBJ2-1; 9 bases are shared with TRBD1. J gave up 5 bases and V 5 bases, and 8 bases lay outside the gene matches. This CDR3 has 15 residues. The V gene's germline CDR1 is SGHRS and CDR2 YFSETQ. CDR3 sequence: CASRGTGQGDNEQFF. In nucleotides, the CDR3 is TGCGCCAGCAGGGGGACAGGGCAAGGCGACAATGAGCAGTTCTTC.

The V and J genes are TRBV5-4 and TRBJ2-7; TRBD1 is a possible D gene (6 bases). CDR3 size: 13 residues. CDR1 is SGHNT, CDR2 YYREEE, per germline (reference sequence). Trimming left V 7 bases short and J 1 base short, with 12 bases between. CDR3 region: CASGDIKSYEQYF. Here the CDR3 DNA reads TGTGCCAGCGGGGACATCAAGTCCTACGAGCAGTACTTC.

This chain connects TRBV5-1 to TRBJ2-2; D possibly corresponds to TRBD1 (6 bases). The germline V gene has CDR1 SGHRS and CDR2 YFSETQ. The V end was cut by 3 bases, the J end by 6 bases, with 9 bases between. CDR3 length: 13 amino acids. The DNA for the CDR3 is TGCGCCAGCAGCTCGGACAGCGCCGGGGAGCTGTTTTTT. Its protein product is CASSSDSAGELFF.

The rearrangement joins TRBV5-1 to TRBJ1-4, with D hard to call. V was cut by 4 bases and J by 0 bases, with 7 bases left in between. CDR3 size: 14 residues. Germline loops: CDR1 SGHRS, CDR2 YFSETQ. The CDR3 loop reads CASSVLPTNEKLFF. CDR3 bases: TGCGCCAGCAGCGTACTCCCAACTAATGAAAAACTGTTTTTT.

The genes are TRBV7-8 and TRBJ2-7, with 7 bases fitting TRBD2. From germline, CDR1 is SGHVS and CDR2 FQNEAQ. The J segment lost 2 bases and the V segment lost 3 bases, leaving 10 bases of the junction unmatched. The CDR3 has 16 residues. CDR3 protein: CASSFRPGLTAYEQYF. The CDR3 DNA reads as TGTGCCAGCAGCTTCCGCCCGGGACTAACTGCCTACGAGCAGTACTTC.

The chain links TRBV9 to TRBJ1-2, with 9 positions matching TRBD1. Germline V lookup: CDR1 SGDLS, CDR2 YYNGEE. V lost 3 bases and J lost 6; bases outside the gene matches: 12. The CDR3 is 16 residues long. CDR3 protein: CASSDHTRDRADGYTF. The CDR3 nucleotides read TGTGCCAGCAGCGACCACACCAGGGACAGGGCCGATGGCTACACCTTC.

This rearrangement joins TRBV9 to TRBJ2-6, with D perhaps matching TRBD1 (5 bases). With 7 bases removed from V and 0 bases from J, the gap between germline ends came to 14 bases. This CDR3 is 16 amino acids long. The germline V gene has CDR1 SGDLS and CDR2 YYNGEE. The CDR3 DNA sequence: TGTGCCAGCGATCCAGGACACCACTCTGGGGCCAACGTCCTGACTTTC. This translates into CASDPGHHSGANVLTF.

The V and J genes are TRBV19 and TRBJ1-3, with unresolved D. The CDR3 is 15 amino acids. Trimming stripped 7 bases from V and 0 bases from J, with 13 bases between. CDR1 is LNHDA and CDR2 is SQIVND in the germline V gene (reference sequence). CDR3 sequence reads: CASNRAGISGNTIYF. For the CDR3, the DNA is TGTGCCAGTAACCGTGCGGGGATCTCTGGAAACACCATATATTTT.

J is TRBJ1-3 and V is TRBV4-2; possibly TRBD1 for D (6 bases). Trimming pared 2 bases from V and 2 bases from J, leaving 10 bases between. Germline V gene sequence: CDR1 LGHNA, CDR2 YNFKEQ. The CDR3 covers 15 residues. The CDR3 reads CASSQRTEPGNTIYF. DNA of the CDR3: TGTGCCAGCAGCCAAAGGACAGAACCTGGAAACACCATATATTTT.

This sequence joins TRBV15 and TRBJ1-2; TRBD1 matches 11 bases. V gave up 1 base and J gave up 4 bases; unmatched junction bases: 8. This CDR3 comprises 17 residues. Germline CDR1 is LNHNV and CDR2 is YYDKDF (reference sequence). The CDR3 DNA reads as TGTGCCACCAGCAGAGCCCGGACAGGGGGCTATGTCTATGGCTACACCTTC. This translates into CATSRARTGGYVYGYTF.

This chain links TRBV2 with TRBJ2-7; TRBD2 is a possible D gene (6 bases). Trimming removed 6 bases at V and 2 bases at J, with 11 bases between. The CDR3 length is 13 residues. Germline V gene lookup returns CDR1 SNHLY and CDR2 FYNNEI. In nucleotides, the CDR3 is TGTGCCAGCAGCGCCGGGAGCCCCTACGAGCAGTACTTC. The encoded protein is CASSAGSPYEQYF. Variable domain in full (rest from reference TRBV2 and TRBJ2-7): EPEVTQTPSHQVTQMGQEVILRCVPISNHLYFYWYRQILGQKVEFLVSFYNNEISEKSEIFDDQFSVERPDGSNFTLKIRSTKLEDSAMYFCASSAGSPYEQYFGPGTRLTVT.

The rearrangement joins TRBV9 to TRBJ2-3; 11 bases are a match to TRBD2. Germline V lookup: CDR1 SGDLS, CDR2 YYNGEE. CDR3 length: 15 amino acids. V gave up 6 bases and J gave up 2 bases; unmatched junction bases: 5. The CDR3 here is CASTRLAGSTDTQYF. The CDR3 coding sequence is TGTGCCAGCACCAGACTAGCGGGGTCCACAGATACGCAGTATTTT.

The chain employs TRBV9 and TRBJ2-1; 10 bases are shared with TRBD2. The ends lost 2 bases at V and 2 bases at J; junction bases unmatched: 4. Per the germline V gene, CDR1 is SGDLS and CDR2 is YYNGEE. The CDR3 loop spans 16 amino acids. CDR3 DNA: TGTGCCAGCAGCGTTCTAGCGGGAGAAGCCTACAATGAGCAGTTCTTC. It encodes CASSVLAGEAYNEQFF.

The chain is built from TRBV7-9 and TRBJ1-5; D possibly corresponds to TRBD1 (5 bases). Germline values: CDR1 SEHNR, CDR2 FQNEAQ (reference sequence). The CDR3 is 13 residues long. Trimming cost V 1 base and J 7 bases, with 8 bases left between them. The CDR3 nucleotides are TGTGCCAGCAGCTTAGGCAGGGCCCAGCCCCAGCATTTT. Amino acids: CASSLGRAQPQHF.

The chain links TRBV19 to TRBJ1-2; unclear D gene. Between the trimmed V and J ends, which lost 3 bases and 6 bases, there was a span of 14 bases. Germline assignment: CDR1 LNHDA and CDR2 SQIVND (reference sequence). The CDR3 has 14 residues. CDR3 region: CASSIYNGENGYTF. CDR3 DNA: TGTGCCAGTAGTATTTATAACGGAGAGAATGGCTACACCTTC.

The chain has TRBV14 and TRBJ2-4; D is possibly TRBD2 (5 bases). V was cut by 0 bases and J by 0 bases, with 12 bases left in between. The germline CDR1 and CDR2 sequences are SGHDN and FVKESK. The CDR3 runs to 17 residues. This CDR3 is CASSQDRGKKAKNIQYF. The CDR3 nucleotides read TGTGCCAGCAGCCAAGATAGAGGGAAGAAAGCCAAAAACATTCAGTACTTC.

This CDR3 reads CASSSGRGASYEQYF. The CDR3 coding sequence is TGTGCCAGCAGCTCCGGGCGGGGCGCGTCCTACGAGCAGTACTTC. J is TRBJ2-7 and V is TRBV7-8; maybe TRBD2 (6 bases). Germline values: CDR1 SGHVS, CDR2 FQNEAQ. The CDR3 runs 15 residues. With 4 bases removed from V and 1 base from J, the gap between germline ends came to 14 bases.

Comments on this clone: The junction departs from germline at one end; a sequencing error may be responsible. V gene TRBV7-7 combines with J gene TRBJ2-7; possibly TRBD2 for D (5 bases). The CDR3 consists of 13 residues. The germline gives CDR1 SSHAT, CDR2 FNYEAQ (reference sequence). CDR3 residues: CASSLSGIHEQYF. As DNA, the CDR3 is TGTGCTAGCAGTCTATCCGGGATCCACGAGCAGTACTTC.

J is TRBJ1-4 and V is TRBV2; TRBD1 agrees at 7 bases. Trimming removed 8 bases from V and 6 bases from J; junction bases left unmatched: 3. The CDR3 runs to 12 residues. Germline V CDR1 and CDR2: SNHLY, FYNNEI. CDR3 sequence reads: CASQTGYEKLFF. Here the CDR3 DNA reads TGTGCCAGCCAGACAGGGTATGAAAAACTGTTTTTT.

V gene TRBV7-2 combines with J gene TRBJ1-5, with no clear D. CDR1 is SGHTA and CDR2 is FQGNSA in the germline V gene. The CDR3 consists of 15 residues. The germline V and J ends were trimmed by 2 bases and 0 bases, with 8 bases remaining between them. The CDR3 reads CASSLIVNSNQPQHF. As DNA, the CDR3 is TGTGCCAGCAGCTTAATAGTGAATAGCAATCAGCCCCAGCATTTT.

The chain employs TRBV18 and TRBJ1-2, with TRBD1 matching 12 bases. Germline CDR1 and CDR2: KGHSH and LQKENI. The CDR3 has 17 residues. V trimming: 3 bases; J trimming: 0 bases; junction bases outside the gene matches: 5. DNA for the CDR3: TGTGCCAGCTCACCGGGACAGGGGGCGACGTCTAACTATGGCTACACCTTC. Its translation: CASSPGQGATSNYGYTF.

V and J are TRBV7-9 and TRBJ1-3; no clear D gene. The ends were cut back, 7 bases at V and 1 base at J, with 11 bases in the middle. CDR1 and CDR2 from the germline V gene are SEHNR and FQNEAQ (reference sequence). The CDR3 runs to 14 residues. The CDR3 reads CASNPGRSGNTIYF. As DNA, the CDR3 is TGTGCCAGCAATCCCGGGAGATCTGGAAACACCATATATTTT.

The rearrangement uses TRBV7-9 and TRBJ2-2; TRBD2 might be the D (7 bases). The germline V and J ends were trimmed by 11 bases and 0 bases, with 22 bases remaining between them. This CDR3 region has 17 residues. Germline CDR1 is SEHNR and CDR2 is FQNEAQ (reference sequence). CDR3 loop: CAARPSGGGANTGELFF. Here the CDR3 DNA reads TGTGCCGCCCGACCCTCTGGCGGGGGCGCGAACACCGGGGAGCTGTTTTTT.

The rearrangement links TRBV2 to TRBJ2-7; TRBD2 aligns across 11 bases. The CDR3 consists of 15 residues. CDR1 SNHLY and CDR2 FYNNEI come from the germline V gene. V shed 4 bases, J shed 2 bases, and the junction held 4 bases outside the gene matches. In nucleotides, the CDR3 is TGTGCCAGCAGTGGTACTAGCGGGAGAGCCTACGAGCAGTACTTC. It yields the protein CASSGTSGRAYEQYF.